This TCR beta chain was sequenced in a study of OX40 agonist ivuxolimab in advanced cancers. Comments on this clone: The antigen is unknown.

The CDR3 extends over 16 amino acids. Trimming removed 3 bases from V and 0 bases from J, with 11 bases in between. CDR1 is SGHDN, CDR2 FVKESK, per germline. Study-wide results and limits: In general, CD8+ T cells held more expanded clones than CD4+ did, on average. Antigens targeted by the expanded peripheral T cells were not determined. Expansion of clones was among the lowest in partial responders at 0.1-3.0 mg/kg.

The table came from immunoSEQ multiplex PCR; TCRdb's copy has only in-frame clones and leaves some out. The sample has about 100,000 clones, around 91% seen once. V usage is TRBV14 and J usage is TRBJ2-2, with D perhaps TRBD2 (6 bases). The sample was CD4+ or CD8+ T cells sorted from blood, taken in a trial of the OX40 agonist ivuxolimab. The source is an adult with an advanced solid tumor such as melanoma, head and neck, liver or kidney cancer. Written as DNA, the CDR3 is TGTGCCAGCAGCCAGGCCGGGACTCCGAACACCGGGGAGCTGTTTTTT. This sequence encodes CASSQAGTPNTGELFF. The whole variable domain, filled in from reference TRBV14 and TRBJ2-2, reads EAGVTQFPSHSVIEKGQTVTLRCDPISGHDNLYWYRRVMGKEIKFLLHFVKESKQDESGMPNNRFLAERTGGTYSTLKVQPAELEDSGVYFCASSQAGTPNTGELFFGEGSRLTVL.